The sequence of this T cell receptor (beta chain) was determined in a study of blood T cell repertoires in COVID-19 (dated by TCRdb to 2018 to 2020). For the study in its entirety: Samples covering the acute and convalescent phases of COVID-19 were provided by collaborators in the United States, Italy and Spain. The prospective study material was composed of cDNA or gDNA derived from T cells, B-cell-depleted T cells, or PBMCs. The samples were drawn from two sources: the first 160 participants of the ongoing ImmuneRACE study, and 1,254 subjects contributed by 6 global collaborators. Sample metadata almost always included a de-identified subject ID, COVID-19 status, age in years and sex. The repertoires were released in a freely available public database meant as a resource for research on the immune response to SARS-CoV-2. Where available, HLA class I and class II types were obtained from metadata supplied by the sample provider rather than from assay-based typing. The dataset comprised deeply sampled blood TCRbeta repertoires from subjects exposed to, actively infected with, or recovered from COVID-19.

Notes on this clone: Its specific antigen is unknown. No base quality values were provided; no much bigger clone lies one nucleotide off.

From its cysteine to its phenylalanine, the CDR3 spans 16 amino acids. Only the CDR3 region is kept as DNA, spanning 48 bases read in frame from base 1. Trimming accounts for 7 bases at V and 0 bases at J, while the number of junction bases matched to no gene is 7. CDR1 is given as SNHLY and CDR2 as FYNNEI, both from the germline V gene. What the authors observed across the whole study: Clinical and demographic metadata were provided uncurated, with the amount varying by source and participant.

TCRbeta CDR3 regions were amplified from genomic DNA by means of the immunoSEQ Assay, a bias-controlled multiplex PCR. The source study handled its data this way. Within the assay, amplification of reference gene primers was used to estimate how many nucleated cells each sample contained. To quantify the absolute abundance of each unique TCRbeta CDR3 rearrangement, sequence reads were collapsed and filtered. For each sample, productive Simpson clonality was calculated as the square root of Simpson's diversity index over productive rearrangements. TCRdb mirrors the immuneACCESS table, restricted to in-frame sequences. Some clones are absent from its copies; in checked studies, under half trace to an unresolved V gene, and the reason for the others is unknown. The V and J calls and clone size were taken over from that table, and D and trimming were inferred from the DNA. For this sample there are 13,000 or so clones; roughly 80% appear just once. The top ten clones comprise 40% to 50% of the sample.

Collaborating institutions collected whole blood in K2EDTA tubes following their own protocols. Collaborator samples were shipped for TCRbeta analysis as frozen whole blood, isolated PBMCs, or DNA extracted from either sample type. The rearranged chain carries TRBV2 and TRBJ1-5, with 9 bases aligning to TRBD1. The sample taken for sequencing was peripheral blood. The sequence derives from a woman of 80 years or more with acute or convalescent COVID-19. In nucleotide form, the sequence is TGTGCCAGCATGGGACAGGGCACCAATAGCAATCAGCCCCAGCATTTT. It is translated as CASMGQGTNSNQPQHF.